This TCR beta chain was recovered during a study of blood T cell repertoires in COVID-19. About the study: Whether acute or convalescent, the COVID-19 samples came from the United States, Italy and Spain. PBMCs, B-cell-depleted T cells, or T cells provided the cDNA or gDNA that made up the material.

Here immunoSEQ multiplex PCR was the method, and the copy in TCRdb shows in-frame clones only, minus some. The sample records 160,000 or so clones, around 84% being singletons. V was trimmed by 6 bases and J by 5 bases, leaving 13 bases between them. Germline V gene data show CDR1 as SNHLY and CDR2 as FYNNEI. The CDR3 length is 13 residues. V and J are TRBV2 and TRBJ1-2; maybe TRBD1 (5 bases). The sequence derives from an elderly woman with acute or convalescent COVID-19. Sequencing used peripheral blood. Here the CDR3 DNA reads TGTGCCAGCAGGGAGGGCTCAGGGTATGGCTACACCTTC. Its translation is CASREGSGYGYTF.